Following are 16 T cell receptor beta chains from one sample sequenced in a study of T cell responses to AZD1222 COVID-19 vaccine. Some clones are missing from TCRdb's copy, which holds only in-frame ones; the method was immunoSEQ multiplex PCR. In the table there are about 160,000 clones, under 95% of which are singletons. The sequences come from peripheral blood, collected 28 days after the second AZD1222 dose. Every receptor here comes from an adult who received the AZD1222 COVID-19 vaccine.

The chain is built from TRBV7-8 and TRBJ2-5; no firm D call. Per the germline V gene, CDR1 is SGHVS and CDR2 is FQNEAQ. V was pared by 4 bases and J by 5 bases, with 5 bases between. This CDR3 has 11 amino acids. The chain's CDR3 is CASSWQETQYF. The CDR3 nucleotides are TGTGCCAGCAGCTGGCAGGAGACCCAGTACTTC.

J is TRBJ2-7 and V is TRBV5-1; maybe TRBD1 (5 bases). Per germline, CDR1 SGHRS and CDR2 YFSETQ. This CDR3 region has 16 residues. The V gene lost 0 bases and the J gene lost 4 bases, with 17 bases spanning the gap. The CDR3 reads CASSLVAGWGEYEQYF. CDR3 DNA: TGCGCCAGCAGCTTGGTGGCAGGGTGGGGTGAATACGAGCAGTACTTC.

This clone came up once. The chain uses TRBV5-1 and TRBJ2-7; D ambiguous. Germline CDR1 is SGHRS and CDR2 is YFSETQ. The CDR3 loop spans 15 amino acids. V lost 1 base to trimming and J lost 2 bases, with 13 bases between them. The CDR3 DNA reads TGCGCCAGCAGCTTGATGCCGGAAATCCCCTACGAGCAGTACTTC. This codes for CASSLMPEIPYEQYF. The full variable domain, with the rest looked up from reference TRBV5-1 and TRBJ2-7, is KAGVTQTPRYLIKTRGQQVTLSCSPISGHRSVSWYQQTPGQGLQFLFEYFSETQRNKGNFPGRFSGRQFSNSRSEMNVSTLELGDSALYLCASSLMPEIPYEQYFGPGTRLTVT.

This chain uses TRBV5-5 with TRBJ2-7; TRBD1 aligns across 9 bases. The germline gives CDR1 SGHKS, CDR2 YYEKEE (reference sequence). The CDR3 totals 15 residues. Trimming removed 4 bases from V and 5 bases from J; junction bases left unmatched: 10. CDR3 sequence reads: CASSRLGDRVDEQYF. The CDR3 nucleotides are TGTGCCAGCAGCCGCCTGGGGGACAGGGTGGACGAGCAGTACTTC.

The chain is built from TRBV7-9 and TRBJ1-5; 7 nucleotides line up with TRBD1. CDR1 and CDR2 from the germline V gene are SEHNR and FQNEAQ (reference sequence). There are 17 residues in the CDR3. V dropped 4 bases and J dropped 0; count of bases not matched to a gene: 9. The CDR3 sequence is CASSSGATGNSNQPQHF. CDR3 bases: TGTGCCAGCAGCTCCGGAGCGACAGGGAATAGCAATCAGCCCCAGCATTTT.

This chain links TRBV5-4 with TRBJ1-4; D gene ambiguous. Deletions cut 5 bases from V and 7 bases from J, with 12 bases between. CDR3 size: 13 residues. Germline V gene lookup returns CDR1 SGHNT and CDR2 YYREEE (reference sequence). The CDR3: CASSAGGGEKLFF. The CDR3 DNA reads TGTGCCAGCAGTGCGGGTGGAGGTGAAAAACTGTTTTTT.

This chain links TRBV12-3 or TRBV12-4 with TRBJ1-1, with D maybe TRBD1 (5 bases). The CDR3 length is 13 residues. Trimming shortened V by 6 bases and J by 0 bases, and 8 bases separated the two germline ends. The CDR3 sequence is CASSPRVNTEAFF. In DNA form, the CDR3 reads TGTGCCAGCAGCCCCAGGGTGAACACTGAAGCTTTCTTT.

CDR3 residues: CASSQFPRDNQPQHF. CDR3 nucleotide sequence: TGCGCCAGCAGTCAATTTCCCCGCGACAATCAGCCCCAGCATTTT. The chain combines TRBV23-1 with TRBJ1-5; no firm D call. TRBV23-1 is treated as an ORF (open reading frame) with a function not yet certain. V lost 1 base to trimming and J lost 3 bases, with 10 bases between them. The CDR3 spans 15 residues.

Written as DNA, the CDR3 is TGTGCCAGCAGCTTGTCCCAGCCCGAAACTGAAGCTTTCTTT. This translates into CASSLSQPETEAFF. The chain employs TRBV13 and TRBJ1-1; D remains unclear. The germline CDR1 and CDR2 sequences are PRHDT and FYEKMQ (reference sequence). There are 14 residues in the CDR3. The V gene lost 3 bases and the J gene lost 5 bases, with 13 bases spanning the gap.

This sequence joins TRBV9 and TRBJ2-5, with a tentative D call TRBD2 (7 bases). CDR3 size: 20 residues. Germline CDR1 SGDLS, CDR2 YYNGEE. Trimming removed 1 base from V and 3 bases from J, with 28 bases in between. CDR3 residues: CASSVNPDELGAGAKETQYF. The CDR3, as DNA: TGTGCCAGCAGCGTAAATCCAGACGAGCTAGGGGCGGGGGCCAAAGAGACCCAGTACTTC.

The rearrangement uses TRBV2 and TRBJ2-7; D gene uncertain. Trimming took off 3 bases at V and 2 bases at J, with 14 bases between the two ends. The CDR3 has 15 amino acids. The germline gives CDR1 SNHLY, CDR2 FYNNEI. DNA of the CDR3: TGTGCCAGCAGTGAGGGTCAGTTTTATGCCTACGAGCAGTACTTC. Translation: CASSEGQFYAYEQYF.

The count of this clone is one. This chain joins TRBV7-9 and TRBJ2-7; TRBD1 matches 9 bases. The germline CDR1 and CDR2 sequences are SEHNR and FQNEAQ (reference sequence). The V and J ends lost 5 bases and 2 bases, in that order; junction bases with no gene match: 10. The CDR3 consists of 16 residues. The CDR3 nucleotides are TGTGCCAGCAGCCAACCTACAGGGGGCGAGGCCTACGAGCAGTACTTC. Translated, it gives CASSQPTGGEAYEQYF.

The chain has TRBV6-5 and TRBJ1-5; maybe TRBD1 (5 bases). The V gene's germline CDR1 is MNHEY and CDR2 SVGAGI. The CDR3 is made up of 15 amino acids. Trimming took 4 bases from V and 7 from J, leaving 17 bases between them. The CDR3 sequence is CASSSGTGTGQPQHF. The CDR3 DNA reads as TGTGCCAGCAGTTCAGGGACGGGAACGGGACAGCCCCAGCATTTT.

In this sample, this clone turned up once. This chain links TRBV5-4 with TRBJ1-1; D is ambiguous. This CDR3 is 13 amino acids long. Trimming stripped 0 bases from V and 5 bases from J, with 8 bases between. CDR1 and CDR2 (germline): SGHNT, YYREEE (reference sequence). CDR3 bases: TGTGCCAGCAGCTTGGCCATGGGGACTGAAGCTTTCTTT. Its protein is CASSLAMGTEAFF. The variable domain in full, with the rest retrieved from reference TRBV5-4 and TRBJ1-1, is ETGVTQSPTHLIKTRGQQVTLRCSSQSGHNTVSWYQQALGQGPQFIFQYYREEENGRGNFPPRFSGLQFPNYSSELNVNALELDDSALYLCASSLAMGTEAFFGQGTRLTVV.

The genes are TRBV6-6 and TRBJ2-1; no reliable D call. V was shortened by 2 bases and J by 3 bases, with 5 bases between the two germline ends. CDR3 size: 13 residues. The V gene's germline CDR1 is MNHNY and CDR2 SVGAGI (reference sequence). CDR3 sequence: CASSYDFYNEQFF. Here the CDR3 DNA reads TGTGCCAGCAGTTACGACTTCTACAATGAGCAGTTCTTC.

This chain joins TRBV5-5 and TRBJ2-5; D may be TRBD1 (5 bases). The germline V and J ends were trimmed by 4 bases and 2 bases, with 9 bases remaining between them. This CDR3 region has 13 residues. The germline gives CDR1 SGHKS, CDR2 YYEKEE (reference sequence). The CDR3 DNA reads as TGTGCCAGCAGCATTAGACAGCAAGAGACCCAGTACTTC. It specifies CASSIRQQETQYF.